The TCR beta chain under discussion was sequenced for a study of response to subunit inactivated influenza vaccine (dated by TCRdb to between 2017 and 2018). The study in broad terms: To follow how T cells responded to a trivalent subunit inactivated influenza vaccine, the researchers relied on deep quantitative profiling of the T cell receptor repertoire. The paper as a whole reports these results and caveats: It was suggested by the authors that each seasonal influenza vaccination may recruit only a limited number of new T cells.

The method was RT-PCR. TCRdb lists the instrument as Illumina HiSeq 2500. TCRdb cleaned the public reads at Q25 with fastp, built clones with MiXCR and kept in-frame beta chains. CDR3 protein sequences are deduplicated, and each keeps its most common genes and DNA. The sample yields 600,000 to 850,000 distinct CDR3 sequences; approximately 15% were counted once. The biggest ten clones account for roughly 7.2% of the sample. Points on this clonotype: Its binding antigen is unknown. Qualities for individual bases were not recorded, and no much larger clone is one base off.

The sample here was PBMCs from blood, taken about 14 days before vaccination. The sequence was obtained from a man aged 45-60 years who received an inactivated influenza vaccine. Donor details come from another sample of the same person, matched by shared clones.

DNA sequence: TGTGCCACCAGCAGAGATCCAGCGGGGGGGCCGAGAGATACGCAGTATTTT. Translated, this is CATSRDPAGGPRDTQYF. The rearranged chain carries TRBV15 and TRBJ2-3; TRBD2 aligns with 10 central bases. The CDR3, cysteine through phenylalanine, is 17 amino acids long. Left in the record is the CDR3 DNA by itself, 51 bases read in frame from the first base. For CDR1 and CDR2, the germline V gene (reference sequence) lists LNHNV and YYDKDF. The germline V and J ends show losses of 0 bases and 5 bases respectively, and no gene match explains 8 bases of the junction.